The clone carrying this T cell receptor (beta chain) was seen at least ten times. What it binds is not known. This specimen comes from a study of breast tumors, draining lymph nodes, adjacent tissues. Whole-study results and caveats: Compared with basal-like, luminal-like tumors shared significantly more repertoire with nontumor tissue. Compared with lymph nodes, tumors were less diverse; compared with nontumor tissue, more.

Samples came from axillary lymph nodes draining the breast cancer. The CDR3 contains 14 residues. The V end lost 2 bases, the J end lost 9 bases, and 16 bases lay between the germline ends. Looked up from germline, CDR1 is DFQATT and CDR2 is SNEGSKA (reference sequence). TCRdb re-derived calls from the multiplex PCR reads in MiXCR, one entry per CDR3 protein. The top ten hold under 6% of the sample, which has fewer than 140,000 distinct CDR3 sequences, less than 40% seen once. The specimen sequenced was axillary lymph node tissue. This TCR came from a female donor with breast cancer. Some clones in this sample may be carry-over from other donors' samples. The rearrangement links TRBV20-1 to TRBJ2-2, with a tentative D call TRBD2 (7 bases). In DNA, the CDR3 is TGCAGTGCTAGACCCCCCGGGGGGCGTAGGGAGCTGTTTTTT. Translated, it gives CSARPPGGRRELFF.